Shown below are 10 T cell receptor beta chains from a single sample sequenced in a study of regulatory T cells in long-lasting Graves disease (dated by TCRdb to the early 2020s). Receptor amplification or capture employed multiplex PCR. The run used an Illumina HiSeq 4000. iRepertoire HTBI primers and Arm-PCR amplification of CDR3 regions were used to construct TCR beta libraries. The raw public reads went through TCRdb reprocessing: fastp at Q25, MiXCR clone calling, in-frame beta chains kept. For every CDR3 protein sequence, its rows merge into one entry that carries the most common genes and DNA. This sample has more than 350,000 distinct CDR3 sequences in its table, and roughly a fifth of those were observed once. The ten largest clones add up to roughly an eighth of the sample. The time point tag for this specimen amounts to: persistent/refractory GD, antithyroid drugs over 5 years with positive TRAb. For both TCR sequencing and RNA sequencing, RNA was extracted from PBMCs using TRIzol.

The sequenced sample was peripheral blood mononuclear cells (PBMCs), obtained when the disease was refractory, from a patient treated with antithyroid drugs. The receptors originated from a female donor with Graves disease.

This clonotype was detected ten times or more. The chain is built from TRBV6-1 and TRBJ2-7; D is undetermined. Germline V gene sequence: CDR1 MNHNS, CDR2 SASEGT. This CDR3 is built from 14 residues. V was cut by 6 bases and J by 3 bases, with 15 bases left in between. The chain's CDR3 is CASSVTDLIYEQYF. CDR3 DNA sequence: TGTGCCAGCAGCGTTACAGACTTAATCTACGAGCAGTACTTC.

The J gene is TRBJ1-3, the V gene TRBV19; D is uncertain. CDR1 LNHDA and CDR2 SQIVND come from the germline V gene (reference sequence). The V end was cut by 0 bases, the J end by 2 bases, with 14 bases between. The CDR3 consists of 17 residues. CDR3 nucleotides: TGTGCCAGTAGTATAGAAACAGTCGGTTCGGCTGGAAACACCATATATTTT. Translating it yields CASSIETVGSAGNTIYF.

This clonotype was seen ten or more times. The gene calls are TRBV5-1 and TRBJ1-4; D gene unclear. Germline CDR1 is SGHRS and CDR2 is YFSETQ. Between the trimmed V and J ends, which lost 1 base and 5 bases, there was a span of 9 bases. CDR3 size: 14 residues. The CDR3 reads CASSLQVGNEKLFF. The CDR3 DNA is TGCGCCAGCAGCTTGCAGGTTGGGAATGAAAAACTGTTTTTT.

At least ten counts were recorded for this clonotype. V usage is TRBV2 and J usage is TRBJ1-2; no definite D call. Germline lookup yields CDR1 SNHLY and CDR2 FYNNEI. CDR3 length: 15 amino acids. The V end lost 6 bases, the J end lost 0 bases, and 14 bases lay between the germline ends. DNA for the CDR3: TGTGCCAGCAGGCTACCAGACGGATCTAACTATGGCTACACCTTC. Its translation: CASRLPDGSNYGYTF.

This clonotype was counted at least ten times. The V gene is TRBV29-1, the J gene TRBJ2-7; D perhaps matches TRBD1 (6 bases). V lost 6 bases and J 4 bases, leaving 13 bases between the germline ends. Germline V lookup: CDR1 SQVTM, CDR2 ANQGSEA. The CDR3 length is 12 residues. Written as DNA, the CDR3 is TGCAGCGTGGGGCAGGGGATGTACGAGCAGTACTTC. It yields the protein CSVGQGMYEQYF.

The genes are TRBV6-1 and TRBJ2-7, with 8 bases aligning to TRBD2. Germline trimming cut 6 bases from V and 6 bases from J; bases unmatched to any gene: 10. The germline V gene encodes CDR1 MNHNS and CDR2 SASEGT. The CDR3 loop spans 14 amino acids. The CDR3 DNA is TGTGCCAGCAGCCCCCCGAGCGGGAGTCTCGAGCAGTACTTC. It translates to CASSPPSGSLEQYF.

This clonotype was counted ten times or more. J is TRBJ2-5 and V is TRBV5-1; no clear D. This CDR3 is built from 15 residues. The V gene lost 2 bases and the J gene lost 2 bases, with 13 bases spanning the gap. Germline V gene data show CDR1 as SGHRS and CDR2 as YFSETQ. CDR3 nucleotides: TGCGCCAGCAGCTTAGGACCGGAGTCACAAGAGACCCAGTACTTC. Translation: CASSLGPESQETQYF.

This clonotype has ten or more counts. The V and J genes are TRBV12-3 or TRBV12-4 and TRBJ2-2; TRBD2 agrees at 11 bases. The CDR3 length is 15 residues. The V gene end was trimmed by 6 bases and the J gene end by 5 bases; junction bases not matched to a gene: 5. The CDR3 protein is CASRGTSGKTGELFF. Written as DNA, the CDR3 is TGTGCCAGCAGAGGGACTAGCGGAAAAACCGGGGAGCTGTTTTTT.

This chain uses TRBV3-1 with TRBJ2-1; D is unresolved. The germline gives CDR1 LGHDT, CDR2 YNNKEL (reference sequence). Trimming removed 3 bases from V and 0 bases from J, with 6 bases in between. The CDR3 is made up of 14 amino acids. The CDR3 DNA is TGTGCCAGCAGCCAGGAGAGCTCCTACAATGAGCAGTTCTTC. As protein: CASSQESSYNEQFF.

The CDR3 is CASSSNPAEFPYNEQFF. The CDR3 DNA sequence: TGTGCCAGCAGTTCCAATCCGGCCGAGTTCCCCTACAATGAGCAGTTCTTC. The chain combines TRBV28 with TRBJ2-1; D uncertain. CDR3 length equals 17 residues. Trimming took off 4 bases at V and 2 bases at J, with 18 bases between the two ends. Germline lookup yields CDR1 MDHEN and CDR2 SYDVKM.